Below, one T cell receptor (beta chain) is given with its context. This sample stems from a study of CD8 T cells in Susac syndrome. Sequencing targeted TCR beta in T cells from blood (CD8+ and CD4+). Per the germline V gene, CDR1 is MNHEY and CDR2 is SMNVEV (reference sequence). The CDR3 covers 13 residues. Trimming took off 5 bases at V and 8 bases at J, with 15 bases between the two ends. Reverse transcription of roughly 0.5 to 1 ug RNA used random hexamers. Amplification of the TCR beta CDR3 was carried out by immunoSEQ multiplex PCR, which spanned a total of 54 Vbeta and 13 Jbeta segments. TCRdb itself ran the immunoSEQ multiplex PCR reads through MiXCR, one entry per CDR3 protein. The data contain roughly 190,000 distinct CDR3 sequences, roughly nine tenths of them singletons.

Sequencing was performed on CD4+ T cells from PBMCs. This sequence joins TRBV27 and TRBJ1-2; D gene ambiguous. The clonotype comes from a human donor with Susac syndrome. The CDR3 loop reads CASSPPTLAGYTF. In nucleotides, the CDR3 is TGTGCCAGCAGTCCCCCGACATTAGCAGGCTACACCTTC.